Below are 9 T cell receptor beta chains sequenced from a single sample in a study of T-cell memory formation after mild COVID-19. TCRdb reanalysed the 5' RACE reads using MiXCR and keeps one entry per CDR3 protein. The table lists about 560,000 distinct CDR3 sequences, roughly 21% of them singletons, with about 8.7% in the top ten. The sequenced material came from PBMCs or a T cell subset sorted from them (not recorded which). These receptors were obtained from an adult woman who had mild COVID-19 (a few samples of this study predate the infection). Cell type and time point are not known.

The chain combines TRBV11-2 with TRBJ2-7, with 7 bases fitting TRBD2. The trim removed 5 bases at V and 4 bases at J, leaving 11 bases unmatched. The CDR3 has 15 residues. Germline V CDR1 and CDR2: SGHAT, FQNNGV. CDR3 sequence reads: CASSAGGTTSYEQYF. The DNA of the CDR3 is TGTGCCAGCAGCGCAGGCGGGACTACTTCTTACGAGCAGTACTTC.

The chain carries TRBV10-3 and TRBJ2-2; D might be TRBD2 (6 bases). The CDR3 is made up of 14 amino acids. Germline CDR1 ENHRY, CDR2 SYGVKD. The V end lost 4 bases, the J end lost 6 bases, and 12 bases lay between the germline ends. The CDR3 sequence is CAISVGGLAGELFF. The CDR3 DNA is TGTGCCATCAGTGTTGGGGGGTTGGCCGGGGAGCTGTTTTTT.

This clonotype was seen a handful of times. The rearrangement links TRBV29-1 to TRBJ2-1; 7 bases map to TRBD2. The CDR3 spans 17 residues. V trimming: 4 bases; J trimming: 3 bases; junction bases outside the gene matches: 15. Germline CDR1 SQVTM, CDR2 ANQGSEA. CDR3 DNA sequence: TGCAGCGTTGTTACGAAGGGCGGGAGAGTGTTCTACAATGAGCAGTTCTTC. Residues: CSVVTKGGRVFYNEQFF.

This clonotype was found a few times. The chain joins TRBV6-2 or TRBV6-3 to TRBJ1-2; a weak D match, TRBD1 (6 bases). Germline assignment: CDR1 MNHEY and CDR2 SVGEGT. Trimming took off 1 base at V and 2 bases at J, with 11 bases between the two ends. There are 15 residues in the CDR3. The CDR3 spells CASSYLWTANYGYTF. The CDR3 nucleotides are TGTGCCAGCAGTTACTTATGGACAGCCAACTATGGCTACACCTTC.

This clonotype was seen a handful of times. The rearrangement uses TRBV27 and TRBJ2-7; 8 bases align to TRBD2. The CDR3 consists of 13 residues. With 6 bases clipped from V and 4 bases from J, the junction kept 5 bases outside the gene matches. Germline V gene sequence: CDR1 MNHEY, CDR2 SMNVEV (reference sequence). In nucleotides, the CDR3 is TGTGCCAGCAGATCCGGGGGGGAGTACGAGCAGTACTTC. Amino acid sequence: CASRSGGEYEQYF.

In this sample, this clonotype turned up a few times. The chain is built from TRBV6-5 and TRBJ1-1; D is undetermined. V gave up 6 bases and J gave up 6 bases, with 14 bases separating them. Germline V gene sequence: CDR1 MNHEY, CDR2 SVGAGI. The CDR3 is 13 amino acids. CDR3 protein: CASSPRVPAEAFF. The CDR3 region has the DNA TGTGCCAGCAGCCCCCGGGTCCCGGCTGAAGCTTTCTTT.

This clonotype has just a few counts. V usage is TRBV4-2 and J usage is TRBJ2-1, with D possibly matching TRBD2 (5 bases). The CDR3 length is 13 residues. Germline V lookup: CDR1 LGHNA, CDR2 YNFKEQ. V lost 11 bases, J lost 1 base, and 12 bases lay in between. The CDR3 reads CAVASESYNEQFF. DNA for the CDR3: TGTGCCGTAGCGAGCGAGTCCTACAATGAGCAGTTCTTC.

This clonotype was detected only a few times. This chain links TRBV18 with TRBJ1-5; 9 nucleotides match TRBD1. The CDR3 runs to 16 residues. Losses at the gene ends were 2 bases for V and 0 bases for J; bases not matched to a gene: 2. Germline V gives CDR1 KGHSH, CDR2 LQKENI. The CDR3 coding sequence is TGTGCCAGCTCACCAGACAGGGGGGTTAGCAATCAGCCCCAGCATTTT. It yields the protein CASSPDRGVSNQPQHF. Drawing the rest from reference TRBV18 and TRBJ1-5, the complete variable domain is NAGVMQNPRHLVRRRGQEARLRCSPMKGHSHVYWYRQLPEEGLKFMVYLQKENIIDESGMPKERFSAEFPKEGPSILRIQQVVRGDSAAYFCASSPDRGVSNQPQHFGDGTRLSIL.

This clonotype has just a few counts. This chain joins TRBV18 and TRBJ2-4; D remains ambiguous. The CDR3 is made up of 15 amino acids. Germline-derived CDR1 and CDR2 are KGHSH and LQKENI. Trimming stripped 3 bases from V and 0 bases from J, with 9 bases between. The CDR3 bases are TGTGCCAGCTCACCCGTAACCTTAGCCAAAAACATTCAGTACTTC. This encodes CASSPVTLAKNIQYF.